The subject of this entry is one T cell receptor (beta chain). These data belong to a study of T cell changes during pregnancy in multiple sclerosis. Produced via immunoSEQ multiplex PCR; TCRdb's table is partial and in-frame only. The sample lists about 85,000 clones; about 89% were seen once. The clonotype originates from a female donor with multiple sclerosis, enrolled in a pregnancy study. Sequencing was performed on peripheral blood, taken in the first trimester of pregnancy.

The DNA of the CDR3 is TGTGCCAGCAGTGAAAAGGCTAGCGGGAGTATCGAGCAGTTCTTC. This encodes CASSEKASGSIEQFF. The V gene is TRBV6-1, the J gene TRBJ2-1, with TRBD2 matching 10 bases. There are 15 residues in the CDR3. Germline CDR1 MNHNS, CDR2 SASEGT. Unmatched junction bases numbered 8, after V lost 2 bases and J lost 10 bases.